These 2 T cell receptor beta chains were sequenced from one sample in a study of regulatory T cells in long-lasting Graves disease. This sample's time point: newly diagnosed GD, antithyroid drugs for less than 3 months. Making the TCR library involved RNA that had been extracted from PBMCs. The TCR beta library used iRepertoire HTBI primers with Arm-PCR amplification of CDR3. TCRdb used MiXCR to reprocess the multiplex PCR reads, holding one entry per CDR3 protein. Seen here are a few hundred thousand distinct CDR3 sequences, 12% observed once, and the top ten hold 18%. The same data also contributed to another study, on T cells in Graves' hyperthyroidism and ophthalmopathy.

Sequenced material: peripheral blood mononuclear cells (PBMCs), taken at new diagnosis, from a patient treated with antithyroid drugs. Source of these receptors: a woman aged 18 to 35 with Graves disease.

This clonotype was counted at least ten times. The rearrangement joins TRBV18 to TRBJ2-7, with 14 bases matching TRBD2. With V trimmed by 6 bases and J by 4 bases, 8 bases remained unmatched. Germline V lookup: CDR1 KGHSH, CDR2 LQKENI. The CDR3 has 16 residues. CDR3 amino acids: CASSGTSGSPSYEQYF. The CDR3 coding sequence is TGTGCCAGCTCGGGGACTAGCGGGAGCCCCTCGTACGAGCAGTACTTC.

V usage is TRBV13 and J usage is TRBJ1-5; no firm D call. CDR1 is PRHDT and CDR2 is FYEKMQ in the germline V gene (reference sequence). CDR3 length equals 12 residues. The V end lost 0 bases, the J end lost 11 bases, and 8 bases lay between the germline ends. This CDR3 reads CASSLGDGSQHF. The CDR3 region has the DNA TGTGCCAGCAGCTTAGGGGACGGTTCCCAGCATTTT.